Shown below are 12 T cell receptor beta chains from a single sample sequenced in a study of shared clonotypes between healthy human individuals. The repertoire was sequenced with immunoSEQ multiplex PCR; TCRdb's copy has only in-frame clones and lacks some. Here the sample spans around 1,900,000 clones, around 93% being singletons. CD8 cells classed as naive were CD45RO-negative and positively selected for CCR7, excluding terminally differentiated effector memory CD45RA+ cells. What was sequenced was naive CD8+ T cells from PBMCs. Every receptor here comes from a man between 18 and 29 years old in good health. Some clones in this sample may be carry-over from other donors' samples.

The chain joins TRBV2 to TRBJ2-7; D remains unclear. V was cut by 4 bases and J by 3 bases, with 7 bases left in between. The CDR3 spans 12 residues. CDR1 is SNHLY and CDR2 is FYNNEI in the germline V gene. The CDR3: CASSGPDYEQYF. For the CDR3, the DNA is TGTGCCAGCAGTGGGCCCGACTACGAGCAGTACTTC.

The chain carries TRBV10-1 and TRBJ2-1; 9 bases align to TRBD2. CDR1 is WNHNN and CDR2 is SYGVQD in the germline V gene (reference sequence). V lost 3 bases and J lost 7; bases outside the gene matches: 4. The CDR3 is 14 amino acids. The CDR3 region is CASSDGLARNEQFF. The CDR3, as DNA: TGCGCCAGCAGTGATGGACTAGCGAGGAATGAGCAGTTCTTC.

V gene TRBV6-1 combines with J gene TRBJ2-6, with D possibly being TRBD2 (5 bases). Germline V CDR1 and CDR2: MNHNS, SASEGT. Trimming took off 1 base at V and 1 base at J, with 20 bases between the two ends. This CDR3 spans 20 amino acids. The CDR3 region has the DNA TGTGCCAGCAGTGAAGGGGGAGCCGGCCTTCGGGCGTCTGGGGCCAACGTCCTGACTTTC. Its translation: CASSEGGAGLRASGANVLTF.

Here the CDR3 reads CASTLYRENTEAFF. The CDR3 DNA reads TGTGCCAGCACCCTCTACAGGGAGAACACTGAAGCTTTCTTT. The J gene is TRBJ1-1, the V gene TRBV21-1; the table's D call TRBD1 went unverified against the DNA. TRBV21-1 corresponds to a pseudogene. This CDR3 is built from 14 residues.

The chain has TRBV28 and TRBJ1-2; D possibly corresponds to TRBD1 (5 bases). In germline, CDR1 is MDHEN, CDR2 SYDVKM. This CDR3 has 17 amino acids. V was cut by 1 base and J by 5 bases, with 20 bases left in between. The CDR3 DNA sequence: TGTGCCAGCAGTTTATTCGGAGGGGAACACTTCCTATATGGCTACACCTTC. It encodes CASSLFGGEHFLYGYTF.

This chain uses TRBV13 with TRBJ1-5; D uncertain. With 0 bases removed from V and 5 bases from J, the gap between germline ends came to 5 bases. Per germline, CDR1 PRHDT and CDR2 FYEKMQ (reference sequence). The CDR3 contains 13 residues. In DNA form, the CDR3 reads TGTGCCAGCAGCTTAGGTCGGGATCAGCCCCAGCATTTT. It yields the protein CASSLGRDQPQHF.

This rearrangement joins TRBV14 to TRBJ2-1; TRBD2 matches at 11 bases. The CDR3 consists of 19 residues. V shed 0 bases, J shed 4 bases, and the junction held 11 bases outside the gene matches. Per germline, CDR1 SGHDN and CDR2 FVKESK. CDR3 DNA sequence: TGTGCCAGCAGCCAAGATGAAACTAGCGGGGGACCCCCATACAATGAGCAGTTCTTC. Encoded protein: CASSQDETSGGPPYNEQFF. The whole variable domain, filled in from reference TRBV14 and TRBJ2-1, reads EAGVTQFPSHSVIEKGQTVTLRCDPISGHDNLYWYRRVMGKEIKFLLHFVKESKQDESGMPNNRFLAERTGGTYSTLKVQPAELEDSGVYFCASSQDETSGGPPYNEQFFGPGTRLTVL.

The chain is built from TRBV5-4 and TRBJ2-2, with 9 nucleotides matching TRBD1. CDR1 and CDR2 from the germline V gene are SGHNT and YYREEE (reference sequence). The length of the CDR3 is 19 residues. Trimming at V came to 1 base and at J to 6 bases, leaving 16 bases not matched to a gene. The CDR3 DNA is TGTGCCAGCAGCTTGAGGGGACAGGGCATCGGCGGTTTATCCGGGGAGCTGTTTTTT. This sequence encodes CASSLRGQGIGGLSGELFF.

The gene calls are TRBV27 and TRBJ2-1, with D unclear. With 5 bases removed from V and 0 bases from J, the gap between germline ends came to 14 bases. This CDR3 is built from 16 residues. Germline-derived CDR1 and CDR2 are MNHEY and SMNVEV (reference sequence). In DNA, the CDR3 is TGTGCCAGCAGTCCTCGTCTAGGCCGCTCCTACAATGAGCAGTTCTTC. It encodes CASSPRLGRSYNEQFF.

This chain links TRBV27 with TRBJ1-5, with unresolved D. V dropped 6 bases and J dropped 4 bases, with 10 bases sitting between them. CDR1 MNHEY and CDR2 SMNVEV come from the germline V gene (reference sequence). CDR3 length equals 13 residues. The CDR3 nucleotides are TGTGCCAGCAGCAAGACGGTGAATCAGCCCCAGCATTTT. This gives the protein CASSKTVNQPQHF.

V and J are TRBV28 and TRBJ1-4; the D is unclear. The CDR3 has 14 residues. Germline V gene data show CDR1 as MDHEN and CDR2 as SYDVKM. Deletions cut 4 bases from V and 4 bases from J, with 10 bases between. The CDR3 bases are TGTGCCAGCAGTTCTGGAGTTGGTAATGAAAAACTGTTTTTT. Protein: CASSSGVGNEKLFF.

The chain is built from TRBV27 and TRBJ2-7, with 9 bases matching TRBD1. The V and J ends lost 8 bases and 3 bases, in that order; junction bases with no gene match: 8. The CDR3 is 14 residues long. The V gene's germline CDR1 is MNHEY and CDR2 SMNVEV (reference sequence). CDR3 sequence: CASRDRGYDYEQYF. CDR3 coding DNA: TGTGCCAGCCGAGACAGGGGGTATGACTACGAGCAGTACTTC.